This is a list of T cell receptor beta chains from one sample in a study of cytomegalovirus exposure and HLA in healthy donors. TCRdb's table, derived via immunoSEQ multiplex PCR, lists solely in-frame clones and lacks some. The repertoire holds over 200,000 clones, with about 84% as singletons. Specimen: PBMCs. The origin of the receptors is a human donor in good health. Each CDR3 is given with its conserved first and last residue. A D gene is named only where the DNA matches it firmly. Clone size is shown for a subset of rows, as once, few, many or a class of expanded clone.

CDR3,DNA,V,D,size,J
CASSSTRGLAGLQQFF,TGTGCCAGCAGTTCAACCCGGGGACTAGCGGGACTACAGCAGTTCTTC,TRBV6-5,TRBD2,few,TRBJ2-1
CASSLIGGLAGYNEQFF,TGTGCCAGCAGTTTAATCGGTGGGCTAGCGGGCTACAATGAGCAGTTCTTC,TRBV27,TRBD2,few,TRBJ2-1
CASSPGVSNTEAFF,TGTGCCAGCAGCCCAGGGGTATCGAACACTGAAGCTTTCTTT,TRBV7-8,.,.,TRBJ1-1
CASRGTVKNTEAFF,TGTGCCAGCAGGGGGACAGTTAAAAACACTGAAGCTTTCTTT,TRBV27,TRBD1,.,TRBJ1-1
CASSLENRLPDTQYF,TGCGCCAGCAGCTTGGAAAATCGTCTCCCAGATACGCAGTATTTT,TRBV5-1,.,.,TRBJ2-3
CASSSMGEYSNQPQHF,TGCGCCAGCAGCTCAATGGGAGAATATAGCAATCAGCCCCAGCATTTT,TRBV4-1,.,.,TRBJ1-5
CASSLFANEQFF,TGTGCCAGCAGCCTATTTGCCAATGAGCAGTTCTTC,TRBV28,.,many,TRBJ2-1
CASAPSGGPNQPQHF,TGTGCCAGCGCTCCGTCAGGGGGACCGAATCAGCCCCAGCATTTT,TRBV2,TRBD1,.,TRBJ1-5
CASKPGQGLSNEQFF,TGTGCCAGCAAACCGGGACAGGGGCTATCTAATGAGCAGTTCTTC,TRBV2,TRBD1,.,TRBJ2-1
CASSQEASGRADTQYF,TGTGCCAGCAGCCAAGAGGCTAGCGGGAGGGCGGATACGCAGTATTTT,TRBV4-2,TRBD2,.,TRBJ2-3
CASSQDWRGTEAFF,TGCGCCAGCAGCCAAGATTGGCGAGGGACTGAAGCTTTCTTT,TRBV4-1,.,.,TRBJ1-1
CASRLRRVGEQYF,TGTGCCAGCAGGCTGAGGCGGGTGGGCGAGCAGTACTTC,TRBV5-5,.,.,TRBJ2-7
CASTQSGGNTEAFF,TGTGCCAGCACCCAAAGCGGGGGGAACACTGAAGCTTTCTTT,TRBV21-1,.,.,TRBJ1-1
CASSFTGNNQPQHF,TGTGCCAGCAGCTTTACAGGGAACAATCAGCCCCAGCATTTT,TRBV7-9,.,.,TRBJ1-5
CASRTSGNNEQFF,TGTGCCAGTAGGACTAGCGGGAACAATGAGCAGTTCTTC,TRBV19,TRBD2,.,TRBJ2-1